Listed below are T cell receptor beta chains from one sample, sequenced in a study of breast tumors, draining lymph nodes, adjacent tissues. In TCRdb, the multiplex PCR reads were re-called with MiXCR into one record per CDR3 protein. The sample holds 250,000 or so distinct CDR3 sequences, around 30% seen once. Sequenced sample: axillary lymph node tissue. These receptors came from a female donor with breast cancer. Some clones in this sample may be carry-over from other donors' samples. Both conserved end residues are part of each CDR3. The order of the fields is J gene, clone size, V gene, D gene, CDR3 protein, CDR3 DNA. D genes are given only for firm matches. Rows may omit the clone size; those that give it use once, few, many or a size class.

TRBJ2-1,NA,TRBV7-9,TRBD2,CASSLASGSDNEQFF,TGTGCCAGCAGCCTCGCTAGCGGGAGCGACAATGAGCAGTTCTTC
TRBJ2-7,medium-sized,TRBV10-3,TRBD1,CAISTGTEDEQYF,TGTGCCATCAGTACCGGGACAGAGGACGAGCAGTACTTC
TRBJ2-1,NA,TRBV4-1,NA,CASSRTGRDNVQFF,TGCGCCAGCAGCCGGACGGGACGAGACAATGTGCAGTTCTTC
TRBJ2-3,few,TRBV27,NA,CASSPRASPSTDTQYF,TGTGCCAGCAGTCCCCGGGCTAGCCCGAGCACAGATACGCAGTATTTT
TRBJ2-2,NA,TRBV6-6,TRBD1,CASRGQGAPVGGELFF,TGTGCCAGCAGGGGACAGGGGGCGCCTGTTGGCGGGGAGCTGTTTTTT
TRBJ2-1,NA,TRBV11-2,NA,CASSPYNEQIF,TGTGCCAGCAGCCCTTACAATGAGCAGATCTTC
TRBJ1-4,NA,TRBV6-6,NA,CASSHPMTGVGEKLFF,TGTGCCAGCAGTCACCCCATGACCGGGGTGGGAGAAAAACTGTTTTTT
TRBJ2-2,many,TRBV10-3,NA,CAISEMGEAGELFF,TGTGCCATCAGTGAAATGGGAGAGGCCGGGGAGCTGTTTTTT
TRBJ2-3,NA,TRBV12-3/TRBV12-4,TRBD2,CVSSSPGLAGVTDTRYF,TGTGTCAGCAGTTCCCCCGGACTAGCGGGAGTCACAGATACGCGGTATTTT
TRBJ1-4,many,TRBV20-1,NA,CSASRDPNEKLFF,TGCAGTGCCAGCCGGGACCCAAATGAAAAACTGTTTTTT
TRBJ1-2,many,TRBV6-5,TRBD1,CASTRQGYGYTF,TGTGCCAGCACCCGACAGGGCTATGGCTACACCTTC
TRBJ2-1,NA,TRBV30,NA,CAWSQRIQGNEQFF,TGTGCCTGGAGTCAACGCATACAGGGAAATGAGCAGTTCTTC
TRBJ2-1,NA,TRBV6-5,NA,CASSYSLRSDEQFF,TGTGCCAGCAGTTACTCCCTCCGTTCGGATGAGCAGTTCTTC
TRBJ1-2,many,TRBV4-1,NA,CASSQVQYYGYTF,TGCGCCAGCAGCCAAGTACAGTACTATGGCTACACCTTC
TRBJ1-2,NA,TRBV6-5,TRBD1,CAGRRQGRKFNYGYTF,TGTGCCGGCCGCCGACAGGGCCGGAAATTTAACTATGGCTACACCTTC
TRBJ2-1,many,TRBV5-1,TRBD2,CASSLFGGSMDNEQFF,TGCGCCAGCAGCTTGTTCGGCGGGAGTATGGACAATGAGCAGTTCTTC
TRBJ1-4,NA,TRBV4-2,NA,CASSQEGTGVHEKPFF,TGTGCCAGCAGCCAAGAAGGTACAGGAGTACATGAAAAACCGTTTTTT
TRBJ2-3,few,TRBV18,TRBD1,CASSPPGTGSSTDTQYF,TGTGCCAGCTCACCACCCGGGACAGGGTCCTCCACAGATACGCAGTATTTT
TRBJ2-5,NA,TRBV15,NA,CAASRDLGDDQETQYF,TGTGCCGCCAGCAGAGATTTGGGGGATGACCAAGAGACCCAGTACTTC
TRBJ2-1,many,TRBV30,NA,CAWSGARNEQFF,TGTGCCTGGTCGGGAGCACGGAATGAGCAGTTCTTC
TRBJ2-7,many,TRBV5-1,TRBD2,CASSREGVDEQYF,TGCGCCAGCAGCAGGGAGGGCGTGGACGAGCAGTACTTC
TRBJ2-7,many,TRBV11-2,NA,CASSLDGDEQYF,TGTGCCAGCAGCTTAGACGGGGACGAGCAGTACTTC
TRBJ2-2,many,TRBV19,NA,CASSTFTGELFF,TGTGCCAGTAGTACCTTCACCGGGGAGCTGTTTTTT
TRBJ1-3,many,TRBV10-3,NA,CAISDPGHSGNTIYF,TGTGCCATCAGTGACCCCGGTCACTCTGGAAACACCATATATTTT
TRBJ1-1,NA,TRBV30,NA,CAWTPRTQNAEAFF,TGTGCCTGGACCCCACGAACACAGAACGCTGAAGCTTTCTTT
TRBJ1-2,NA,TRBV11-3,TRBD1,CASSPDRGARVNGYTF,TGTGCCAGCAGCCCCGACAGGGGAGCCAGGGTGAATGGCTACACCTTC
TRBJ2-3,many,TRBV5-1,NA,CASTQLGGGGTDTQYF,TGCGCCAGCACGCAACTAGGCGGAGGAGGGACAGATACGCAGTATTTT
TRBJ2-1,many,TRBV19,TRBD2,CASSQIAGYNEQFF,TGTGCCAGTAGTCAGATAGCGGGGTACAATGAGCAGTTCTTC
TRBJ1-2,many,TRBV10-3,NA,CATAITTVNYGYTF,TGTGCCACCGCCATCACGACAGTTAACTATGGCTACACCTTC
TRBJ2-7,many,TRBV2,NA,CASSLKGRLDYEQYF,TGTGCCAGCAGCTTAAAAGGCCGACTGGACTACGAGCAGTACTTC
TRBJ2-7,NA,TRBV3-1,NA,CASSQVAGSPAGQYF,TGTGCCAGCAGCCAAGTTGCGGGATCCCCGGCTGGGCAGTACTTC
TRBJ2-3,many,TRBV14,NA,CASSQAAGITSTDTQYF,TGTGCCAGCAGCCAGGCTGCAGGGATAACGAGCACAGATACGCAGTATTTT
TRBJ2-5,NA,TRBV7-9,NA,CASSLGRGGETQYF,TGTGCCAGCAGCTTAGGGCGGGGCGGGGAGACCCAGTACTTC
TRBJ1-5,few,TRBV30,TRBD1,CAWSVGGLVANQPQHF,TGTGCCTGGAGTGTAGGGGGCTTAGTTGCAAATCAGCCCCAGCATTTT
TRBJ2-5,NA,TRBV2,TRBD2,CASTSGRALGGTQYF,TGTGCCAGTACTAGCGGGAGGGCCCTCGGAGGCACCCAGTACTTC
TRBJ2-7,many,TRBV25-1,NA,CASIAPGYGEQYF,TGTGCCAGTATCGCCCCCGGGTATGGCGAGCAGTACTTC
TRBJ2-3,many,TRBV12-3/TRBV12-4,TRBD2,CASSLGTSGTDTQYF,TGTGCCAGCAGTTTGGGGACTAGCGGCACAGATACGCAGTATTTT
TRBJ1-1,few,TRBV7-9,NA,CASSLIGANTEAFF,TGTGCCAGCAGCTTAATCGGAGCGAACACTGAAGCTTTCTTT
TRBJ2-7,NA,TRBV12-3/TRBV12-4,NA,CASSFTGVGEQYF,TGTGCCAGCAGTTTCACGGGGGTGGGAGAGCAGTACTTC
TRBJ1-3,many,TRBV11-2,NA,CASSLTGGNTIYF,TGTGCCAGCAGCTTAACAGGGGGAAACACCATATATTTT
TRBJ1-4,many,TRBV5-1,TRBD1,CASSDRDRGDEKLFF,TGCGCCAGCAGCGACCGGGACAGGGGGGACGAAAAACTGTTTTTT
TRBJ2-1,many,TRBV19,NA,CAISRTVSSYNEQFF,TGTGCCATCTCGAGGACGGTAAGCTCCTACAATGAGCAGTTCTTC
TRBJ2-5,many,TRBV15,NA,CATSRVKASRETQYF,TGTGCCACCAGCAGAGTGAAGGCCTCACGGGAGACCCAGTACTTC
TRBJ1-5,many,TRBV30,TRBD1,CAFHTGGGQPQHF,TGTGCCTTCCATACAGGGGGCGGTCAGCCCCAGCATTTT
TRBJ2-7,many,TRBV5-4,TRBD1,CASSYRDRGIYEQYF,TGTGCCAGCAGCTACCGGGACAGGGGGATCTACGAGCAGTACTTC
TRBJ1-3,many,TRBV20-1,NA,CSARVERGAGNTIYF,TGCAGTGCTAGAGTTGAGAGGGGAGCTGGAAACACCATATATTTT
TRBJ2-1,many,TRBV5-1,TRBD1,CASSGGQGPFEQFF,TGCGCCAGCAGCGGCGGACAGGGTCCGTTTGAGCAGTTCTTC
TRBJ2-2,many,TRBV24-1,NA,CATSDPRTVKSNTGELFF,TGTGCCACCAGTGATCCACGAACAGTTAAGTCGAACACCGGGGAGCTGTTTTTT
TRBJ1-5,few,TRBV28,NA,CASFGSGGNQPQHF,TGTGCCAGTTTCGGGTCAGGGGGCAATCAGCCCCAGCATTTT
TRBJ2-1,many,TRBV6-5,NA,CASSYWRGHSYNEQFF,TGTGCCAGCAGTTACTGGAGGGGCCACTCCTACAATGAGCAGTTCTTC